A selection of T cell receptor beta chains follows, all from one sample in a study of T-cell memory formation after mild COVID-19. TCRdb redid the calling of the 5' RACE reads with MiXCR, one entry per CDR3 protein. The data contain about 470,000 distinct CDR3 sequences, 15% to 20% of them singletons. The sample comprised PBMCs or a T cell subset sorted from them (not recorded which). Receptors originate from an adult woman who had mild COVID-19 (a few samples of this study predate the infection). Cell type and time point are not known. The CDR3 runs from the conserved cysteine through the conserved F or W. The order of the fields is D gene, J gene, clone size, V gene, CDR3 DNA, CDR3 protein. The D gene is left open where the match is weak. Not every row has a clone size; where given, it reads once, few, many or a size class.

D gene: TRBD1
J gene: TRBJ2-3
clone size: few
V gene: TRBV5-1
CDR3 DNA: TGCGCCAGCAGCTCCAACCGGGACAGGGGTGATACGCAGTATTTT
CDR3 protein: CASSSNRDRGDTQYF

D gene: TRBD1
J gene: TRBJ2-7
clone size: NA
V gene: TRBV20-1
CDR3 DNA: TGCAGTGCTAGAGAGGGACAGGGGGAAGGGGAGCAGTACTTC
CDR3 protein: CSAREGQGEGEQYF

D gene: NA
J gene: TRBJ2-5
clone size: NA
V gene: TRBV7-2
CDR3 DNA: TGTGCCAGCAGCCCGGGGGGCGTTCAGGGTCAGGGGGCCCAGTACTTC
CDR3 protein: CASSPGGVQGQGAQYF

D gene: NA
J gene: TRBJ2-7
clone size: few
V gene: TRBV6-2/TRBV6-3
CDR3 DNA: TGTGCCAGCAGATTGGACAGTCCGGGGTACGAGCAGTACTTC
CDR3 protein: CASRLDSPGYEQYF

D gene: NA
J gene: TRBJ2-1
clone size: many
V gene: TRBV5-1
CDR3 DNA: TGCGCCAGCAGCTTGGCCGGGGGCCGATACAATGAGCAGTTCTTC
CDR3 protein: CASSLAGGRYNEQFF

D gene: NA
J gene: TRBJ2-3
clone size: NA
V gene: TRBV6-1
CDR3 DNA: TGTGCCAGCAGGGAGGGGACAGCTAGCACAGATACGCAGTATTTT
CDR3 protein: CASREGTASTDTQYF

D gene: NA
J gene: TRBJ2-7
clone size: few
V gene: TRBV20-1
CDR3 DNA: TGCAGTGCTAGCGAACAGGAGGGCAGCTCCTACGAGCAGTACTTC
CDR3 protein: CSASEQEGSSYEQYF

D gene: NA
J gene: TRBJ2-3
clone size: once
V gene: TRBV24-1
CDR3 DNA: TGTGCCACCAGTAGGGATAAGGGTTACACAGATACGCAGTATTTT
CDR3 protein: CATSRDKGYTDTQYF

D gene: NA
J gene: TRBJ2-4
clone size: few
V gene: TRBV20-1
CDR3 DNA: TGCAGTGCTAGAGGACCGGACGGGAGTGGAACCAAAAACATTCAGTACTTC
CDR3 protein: CSARGPDGSGTKNIQYF

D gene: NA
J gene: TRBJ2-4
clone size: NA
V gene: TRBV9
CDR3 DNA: TGTGCCAGCAGCGTAGGCAGGGAAAACATTCAGTACTTC
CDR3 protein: CASSVGRENIQYF

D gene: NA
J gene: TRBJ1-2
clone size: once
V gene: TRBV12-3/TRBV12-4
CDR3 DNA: TGTGCCAGCACGATCACGGGACGCGCTAACTATGGCTACACCTTC
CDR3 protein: CASTITGRANYGYTF

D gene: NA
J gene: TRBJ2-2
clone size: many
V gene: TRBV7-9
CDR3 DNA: TGTGCCAGCAGCCCGGAGACAGACTTAACCGGGGAGCTGTTTTTT
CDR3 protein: CASSPETDLTGELFF

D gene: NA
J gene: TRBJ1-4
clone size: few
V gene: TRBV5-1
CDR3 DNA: TGCGCCAGCAGCTTGGGGGTGGTGACCGCGAATGAAAAACTGTTTTTT
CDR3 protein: CASSLGVVTANEKLFF

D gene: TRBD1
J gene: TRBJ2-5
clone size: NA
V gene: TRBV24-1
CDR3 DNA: TGTGCCACCAGTGATTGGGACAGCCAAGAGACCCAGTACTTC
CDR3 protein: CATSDWDSQETQYF

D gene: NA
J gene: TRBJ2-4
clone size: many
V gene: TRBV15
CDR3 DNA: TGTGCCACCTCGGAGACTATAACCCTCGTGGACATTCAGTACTTC
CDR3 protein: CATSETITLVDIQYF

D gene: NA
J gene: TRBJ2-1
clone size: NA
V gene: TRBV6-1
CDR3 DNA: TGTGCCAGCAGTGTACTAGACTTCGCCTACAATGAGCAGTTCTTC
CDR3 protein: CASSVLDFAYNEQFF

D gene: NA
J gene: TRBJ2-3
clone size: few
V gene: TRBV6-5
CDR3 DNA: TGTGCCAGCAGTAGGAGGCAAGGCCACACAGATACGCAGTATTTT
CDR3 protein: CASSRRQGHTDTQYF

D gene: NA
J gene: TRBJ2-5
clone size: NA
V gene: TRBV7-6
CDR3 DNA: TGTGCCAGCAGCTTAGGGGGCGCGGGACCAGGGGAGACCCAGTACTTC
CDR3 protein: CASSLGGAGPGETQYF

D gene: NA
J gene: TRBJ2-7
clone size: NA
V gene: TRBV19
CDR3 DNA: TGTGCCAGTAGTATGGGGACGTCCTACGAGCAGTACTTC
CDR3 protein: CASSMGTSYEQYF

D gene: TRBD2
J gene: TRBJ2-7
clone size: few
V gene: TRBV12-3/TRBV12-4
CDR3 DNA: TGTGCCAGCAGCGCTAGCGGGAGCCCGCCCTACGAGCAGTACTTC
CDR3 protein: CASSASGSPPYEQYF

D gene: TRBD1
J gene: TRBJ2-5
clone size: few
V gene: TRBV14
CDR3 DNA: TGTGCCAGCAGCCAAGAGACAGGGGGCATCGTAGAGACCCAGTACTTC
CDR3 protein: CASSQETGGIVETQYF

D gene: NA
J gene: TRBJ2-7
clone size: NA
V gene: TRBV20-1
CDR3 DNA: TGCAGTGCTACCGGCGGACACACCTACGAGCAGTACTTC
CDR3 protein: CSATGGHTYEQYF

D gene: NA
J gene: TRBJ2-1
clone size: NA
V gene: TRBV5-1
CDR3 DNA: TGCGCCAGCAGCTTTATGGCATTATACAATGAGCAGTTCTTC
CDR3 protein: CASSFMALYNEQFF

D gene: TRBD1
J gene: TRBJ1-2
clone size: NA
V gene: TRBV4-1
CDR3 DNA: TGCGCCAGCAGCCGGGGACAGAAGAACTATGGCTACACCTTC
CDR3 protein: CASSRGQKNYGYTF

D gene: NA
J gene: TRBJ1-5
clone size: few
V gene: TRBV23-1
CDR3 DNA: TGCGCCAGCAGTCAACCAACCCGAACTTCCCTCGGGTCGGATCAGCCCCAGCATTTT
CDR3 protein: CASSQPTRTSLGSDQPQHF

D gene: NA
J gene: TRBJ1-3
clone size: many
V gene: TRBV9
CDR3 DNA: TGTGCCAGCAGCACGGGGAGCGGAAACACCATATATTTT
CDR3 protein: CASSTGSGNTIYF

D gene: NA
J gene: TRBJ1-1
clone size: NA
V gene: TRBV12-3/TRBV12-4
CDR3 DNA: TGTGCCAGCAGGCGTGAGGGCACTGAAGCTTTCTTT
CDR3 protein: CASRREGTEAFF

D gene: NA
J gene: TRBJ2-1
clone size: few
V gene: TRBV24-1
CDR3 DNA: TGTGCCACCAGTGACTGGTTGAGGGACCCCGAAACCTACAATGAGCAGTTCTTC
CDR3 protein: CATSDWLRDPETYNEQFF

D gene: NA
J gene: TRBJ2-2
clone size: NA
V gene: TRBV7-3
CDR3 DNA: TGTGCCAGCAGATTGGGAAGGGGTACCGGGGAGCTGTTTTTT
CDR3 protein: CASRLGRGTGELFF

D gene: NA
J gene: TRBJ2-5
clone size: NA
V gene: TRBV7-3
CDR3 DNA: TGTGCCAGCAGCTTACGGTATCTGGAGACCCAGTACTTC
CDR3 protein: CASSLRYLETQYF

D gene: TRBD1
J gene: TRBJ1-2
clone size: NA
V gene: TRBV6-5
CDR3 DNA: TGTGCCAGCAGTTACTCTGGACAGGGGAAGGGCTACACCTTC
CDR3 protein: CASSYSGQGKGYTF

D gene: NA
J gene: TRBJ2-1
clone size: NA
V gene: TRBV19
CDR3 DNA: TGTGCCAGTAGTATAACAGGGTCTTCTGGTAATGAGCAGTTCTTC
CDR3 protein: CASSITGSSGNEQFF

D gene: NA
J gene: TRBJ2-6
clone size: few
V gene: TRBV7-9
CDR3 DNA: TGTGCCAGCAGCTTAGCCGGCAGGGGTAGGTCGGACGTCCTGACTTTC
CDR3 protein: CASSLAGRGRSDVLTF

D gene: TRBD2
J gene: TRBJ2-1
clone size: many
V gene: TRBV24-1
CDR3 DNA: TGTGCCACCAGTGATTCGCCTAGCGGGAGGGGCGATGAGCAGTTCTTC
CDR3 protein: CATSDSPSGRGDEQFF

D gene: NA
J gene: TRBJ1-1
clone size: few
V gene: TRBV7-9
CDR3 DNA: TGTGCCAGCAGCTTAGGGGGCGCCAGCGTGACTGAAGCTTTCTTT
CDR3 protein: CASSLGGASVTEAFF

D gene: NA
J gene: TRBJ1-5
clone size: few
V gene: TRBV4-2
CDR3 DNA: TGTGCCAGCAGCCACATTATGACTAATCAGCCCCAGCATTTT
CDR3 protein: CASSHIMTNQPQHF

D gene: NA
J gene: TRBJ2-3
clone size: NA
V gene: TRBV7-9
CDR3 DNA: TGTGCCAGCAGGTCAATCGGACGGGCAGTAGATACGCAGTATTTT
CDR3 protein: CASRSIGRAVDTQYF

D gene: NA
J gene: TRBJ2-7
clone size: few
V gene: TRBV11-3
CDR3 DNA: TGTGCCAGCAGCCCCGGGACCTACGATCAGTACTTC
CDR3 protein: CASSPGTYDQYF

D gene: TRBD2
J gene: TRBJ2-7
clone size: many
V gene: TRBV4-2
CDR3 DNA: TGTGCCAGCAGCCGAGCGGGAGTGGGAGAGCAGTACTTC
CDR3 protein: CASSRAGVGEQYF

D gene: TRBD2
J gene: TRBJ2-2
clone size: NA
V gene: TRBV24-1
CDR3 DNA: TGTGCCTCTGCCGGGGGGACCACCGGGGAGCTGTTTTTT
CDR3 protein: CASAGGTTGELFF

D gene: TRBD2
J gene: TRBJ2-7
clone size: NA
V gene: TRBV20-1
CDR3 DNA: TGCAGTGCCCGGACTAGCATCTCCTACGAGCAGTACTTC
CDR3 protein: CSARTSISYEQYF

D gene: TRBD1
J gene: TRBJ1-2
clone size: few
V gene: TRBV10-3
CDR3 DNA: TGTGCCATCAGTGAGAACAGGGGATGGGGCTACACCTTC
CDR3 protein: CAISENRGWGYTF

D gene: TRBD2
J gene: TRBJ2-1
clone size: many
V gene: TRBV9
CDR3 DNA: TGTGCCAGCAGCGTAGACGCGGGAGTTGAGCAGTTCTTC
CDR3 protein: CASSVDAGVEQFF

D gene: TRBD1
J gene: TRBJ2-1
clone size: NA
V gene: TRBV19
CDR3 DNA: TGTGCCAGTAGTGCGGGACAGGTGAATGAGCAGTTCTTC
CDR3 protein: CASSAGQVNEQFF

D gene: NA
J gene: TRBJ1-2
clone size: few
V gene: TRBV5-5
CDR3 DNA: TGTGCCAGCAGCGCAGACAGCCCCTATGGCTACACCTTC
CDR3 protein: CASSADSPYGYTF

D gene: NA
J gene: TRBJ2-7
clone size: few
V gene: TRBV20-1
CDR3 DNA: TGCAGTGCTAGCCCCACTTCGGACGTAGCCTACGAGCAGTACTTC
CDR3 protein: CSASPTSDVAYEQYF

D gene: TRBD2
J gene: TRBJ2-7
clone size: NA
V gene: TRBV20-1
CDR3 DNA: TGCAGTGCTAGCAGACTAGCGGGGAGCTCCTACGAGCAGTACTTC
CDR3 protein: CSASRLAGSSYEQYF

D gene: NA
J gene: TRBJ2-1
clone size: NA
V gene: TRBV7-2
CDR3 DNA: TGTGCCAGCAGCTCGGACCTACAGGAGAGCTCCTACAATGAGCAGTTCTTC
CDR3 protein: CASSSDLQESSYNEQFF

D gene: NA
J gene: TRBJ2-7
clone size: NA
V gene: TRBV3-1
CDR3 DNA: TGTGCCAGCAGCCAAGGCCCTGTATGGGCCAGGGTACTATCCTACGAGCAGTACTTC
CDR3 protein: CASSQGPVWARVLSYEQYF

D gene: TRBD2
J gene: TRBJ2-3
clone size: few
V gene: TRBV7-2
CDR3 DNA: TGTGCCAGCAGCCCCCGACTAGCGGTTAGCACAGATACGCAGTATTTT
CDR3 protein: CASSPRLAVSTDTQYF

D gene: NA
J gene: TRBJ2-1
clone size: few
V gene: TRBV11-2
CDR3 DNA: TGTGCCAGCAGCTCGCGCACGGCGAGGGGTGAGCAGTTCTTC
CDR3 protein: CASSSRTARGEQFF

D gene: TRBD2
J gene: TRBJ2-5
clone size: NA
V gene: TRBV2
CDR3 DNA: TGTGCCAGCAGTCTCTCATCGGCGGGAGGCGAGACCCAGTACTTC
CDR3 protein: CASSLSSAGGETQYF

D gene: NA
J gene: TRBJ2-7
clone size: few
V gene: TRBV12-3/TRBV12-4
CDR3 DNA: TGTGCCAGCAGCGGGGAGGTAGCGTCCTCCTACGAGCAGTACTTC
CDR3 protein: CASSGEVASSYEQYF

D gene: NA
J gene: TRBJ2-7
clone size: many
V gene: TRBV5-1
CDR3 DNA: TGCGCCAGCAGCTTGCCTCAGGGGCATACCCTCTCCTACGAGCAGTACTTC
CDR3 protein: CASSLPQGHTLSYEQYF

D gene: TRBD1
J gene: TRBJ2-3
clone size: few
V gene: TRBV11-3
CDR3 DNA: TGTGCCAGCAGCTCCAGACAGGGCGGCACAGATACGCAGTATTTT
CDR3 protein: CASSSRQGGTDTQYF

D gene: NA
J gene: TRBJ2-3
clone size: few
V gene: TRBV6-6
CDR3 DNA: TGTGCCAGCAGAGGCGGGGAGCGAGGCACAGATACGCAGTATTTT
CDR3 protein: CASRGGERGTDTQYF

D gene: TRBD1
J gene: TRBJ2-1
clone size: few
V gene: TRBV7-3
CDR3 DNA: TGTGCCAGCAGCTTCGGGACAGGGGGCACCAATGAGCAGTTCTTC
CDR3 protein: CASSFGTGGTNEQFF